This T cell receptor beta chain appears in the sequencing data of a study of T cells in Graves' hyperthyroidism and ophthalmopathy. The length of the CDR3 is 13 residues. J was trimmed by 0 bases and V by 6 bases; bases with no gene match: 2. From germline, CDR1 is DFQATT and CDR2 SNEGSKA (reference sequence). Amplification targeted TCR beta CDR3 regions from RNA transcripts. HTBI primers were employed in a first-round RT-PCR of the TCR CDR3. TCRdb independently ran MiXCR on the multiplex PCR reads; one entry per CDR3 protein. The sample has about 360,000 distinct CDR3 sequences; 15% to 20% are singletons.

J is TRBJ1-3 and V is TRBV20-1; 7 nucleotides line up with TRBD1. The sample taken for sequencing was blood. This TCR was sampled from a woman aged 18-29 years with Graves' hyperthyroidism. CDR3 protein: CSATGSSGNTIYF. CDR3 nucleotide sequence: TGCAGTGCGACAGGGAGCTCTGGAAACACCATATATTTT.